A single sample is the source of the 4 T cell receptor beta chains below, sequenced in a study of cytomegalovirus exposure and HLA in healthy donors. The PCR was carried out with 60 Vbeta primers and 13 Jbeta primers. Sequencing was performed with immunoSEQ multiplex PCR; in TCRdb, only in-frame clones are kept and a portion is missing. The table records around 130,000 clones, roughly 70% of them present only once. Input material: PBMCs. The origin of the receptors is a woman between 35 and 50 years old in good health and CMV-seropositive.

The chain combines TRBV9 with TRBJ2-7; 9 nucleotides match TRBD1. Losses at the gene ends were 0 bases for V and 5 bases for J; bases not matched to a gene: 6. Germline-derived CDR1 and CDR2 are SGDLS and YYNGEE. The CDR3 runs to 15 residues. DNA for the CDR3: TGTGCCAGCAGCGTAGGGGACAGGGAGATGGACGAGCAGTACTTC. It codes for CASSVGDREMDEQYF.

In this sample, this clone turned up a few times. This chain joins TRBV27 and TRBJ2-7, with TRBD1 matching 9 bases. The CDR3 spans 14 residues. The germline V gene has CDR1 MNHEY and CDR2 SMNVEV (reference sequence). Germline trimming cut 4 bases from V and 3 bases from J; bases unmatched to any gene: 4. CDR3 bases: TGTGCCAGCAGTTCTGGGACAGGGAACTACGAGCAGTACTTC. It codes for CASSSGTGNYEQYF.

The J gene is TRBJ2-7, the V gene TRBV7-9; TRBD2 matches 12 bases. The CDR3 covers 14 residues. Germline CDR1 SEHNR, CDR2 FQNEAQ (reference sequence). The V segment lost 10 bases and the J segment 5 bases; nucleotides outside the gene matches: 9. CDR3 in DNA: TGTGCCACCTCTTCTAGCGGGGGGGCAGACGAGCAGTACTTC. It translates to CATSSSGGADEQYF.

The CDR3 DNA reads TGTGCCAGCAAAGGCGGGACTGCGATCTACGAGCAGTACTTC. Translation gives CASKGGTAIYEQYF. The chain carries TRBV28 and TRBJ2-7, with D possibly matching TRBD2 (6 bases). This CDR3 region has 14 residues. Germline V gene sequence: CDR1 MDHEN, CDR2 SYDVKM. V was pared by 7 bases and J by 3 bases, with 16 bases between.